This TCR beta chain emerged from a study of T cells in localized non-small cell lung cancer. Study-wide points: Adjacent lung had a median around 60 of the 100 largest tumor clones. Of the tissues analyzed, uninvolved adjacent lung showed maximal T cell clonality, greater than tumor. There was an association of higher blood T cell density with longer overall survival. Heterogeneity is still possible, as just one tumor region was sequenced.

This CDR3 is 16 amino acids long. The V and J ends lost 0 bases and 7 bases, in that order; junction bases with no gene match: 5. Germline lookup yields CDR1 MNHEY and CDR2 SVGAGI. On this clone: Its antigen is undetermined.

The data were produced by immunoSEQ multiplex PCR, yet TCRdb's version contains in-frame clones alone and is incomplete. Among tens of thousands of clones listed, 85% to 90% were seen once. This material consisted of peripheral blood, taken before any cancer treatment. This sequence originates from a woman aged 35-70 years with stage I squamous cell lung carcinoma. The rearrangement joins TRBV6-5 to TRBJ1-6; 8 nucleotides agree with TRBD1. The CDR3 DNA is TGTGCCAGCAGTTACTCGGGGACAGGAAGAAATTCACCCCTCCACTTT. Its protein is CASSYSGTGRNSPLHF.